These T cell receptor beta chains were read from a single sample in a study of OX40 agonist ivuxolimab in advanced cancers. The table came from immunoSEQ multiplex PCR; TCRdb's copy has only in-frame clones and leaves some out. Here the sample spans tens of thousands of clones, 90% to 95% being singletons. The sequencing here drew on CD4+ or CD8+ T cells sorted from blood, taken in a trial of the OX40 agonist ivuxolimab. The receptors shown here come from an adult with an advanced solid tumor such as melanoma, head and neck, liver or kidney cancer. The CDR3 runs from the conserved cysteine through the conserved F or W. The D gene is left open where the match is weak. Part of the rows lack a size; the others show once, few, many or a class for expanded clones.

d_gene	abundance	v_gene	j_gene	CDR3nt	CDR3aa
NA	NA	TRBV5-1	TRBJ2-1	TGCGCCAGCAGCTTGGCGGGCAATGAGCAGTTCTTC	CASSLAGNEQFF
TRBD2	NA	TRBV13	TRBJ2-7	TGTGCCAGCAGCACTAGCGGGGGTGGCGAGCAGTACTTC	CASSTSGGGEQYF
TRBD2	NA	TRBV7-8	TRBJ2-3	TGTGCCAGCAGCTCTCCTAGCGGGGGAAGCACAGATACGCAGTATTTT	CASSSPSGGSTDTQYF
NA	NA	TRBV7-6	TRBJ2-7	TGTGCCAGCAGCTTCTCCCTAGGGAACAACGAGCAGTACTTC	CASSFSLGNNEQYF
TRBD2	NA	TRBV7-8	TRBJ2-7	TGTGCCAGCAGCCCAATAGCTAGCGGGAGTAACGAGCAGTACTTC	CASSPIASGSNEQYF
NA	few	TRBV4-1	TRBJ2-5	TGCGCCAGCAGCCCCCAGGGTGAAGGGAAGACCCAGTACTTC	CASSPQGEGKTQYF
NA	NA	TRBV7-9	TRBJ1-3	TGTGCCAGCAACGAAGGGGGGGTTATGACTGGAAACACCATATATTTT	CASNEGGVMTGNTIYF
NA	NA	TRBV11-2	TRBJ2-7	TGTGCCAGCAGCTTAGGAGCCGGTACCTACGAGCAGTACTTC	CASSLGAGTYEQYF
TRBD1	NA	TRBV29-1	TRBJ2-2	TGCAGCGTTCCCGGGACAGGGAACACCGGGGAGCTGTTTTTT	CSVPGTGNTGELFF
TRBD1	once	TRBV11-2	TRBJ2-3	TGTGCCAGCAGCTTAGCCCGGGCACAGGGGGCCCCTTTTGATACGCAGTATTTT	CASSLARAQGAPFDTQYF
TRBD1	NA	TRBV27	TRBJ1-1	TGTGCCAGCAGTTTAGGGACAGGGGGCACTGAAGCTTTCTTT	CASSLGTGGTEAFF
TRBD2	NA	TRBV9	TRBJ2-7	TGTGCCAGCAGCCAAGGGACTAGCGGCTACGAGCAGTACTTC	CASSQGTSGYEQYF
NA	once	TRBV27	TRBJ2-7	TGTGCCAGCTCACCTGGGGGTTTCTACGAGCAGTACTTC	CASSPGGFYEQYF
NA	NA	TRBV14	TRBJ2-1	TGTGCCAGCAGCCAAGGGCCCCGGACGGAACTATACAATGAGCAGTTCTTC	CASSQGPRTELYNEQFF